The 10 T cell receptor beta chains below come from one sample, sequenced in a study of blood T cell repertoires in COVID-19. The method was immunoSEQ multiplex PCR; TCRdb's version includes in-frame clones alone and lacks a portion of them. Of 200,000 to 300,000 clones in the sample, about four fifths were seen once. Material: peripheral blood. The receptors stem from an elderly man with acute or convalescent COVID-19.

The chain employs TRBV3-1 (or the pseudogene TRBV3-2) and TRBJ1-4; perhaps TRBD1 as D (5 bases). Germline lookup yields CDR1 LGHDT and CDR2 YNNKEL (reference sequence). The CDR3 spans 17 residues. The V and J ends lost 0 bases and 3 bases respectively, with 14 bases between them. The CDR3 sequence: CASSQDFGQGSNEKLFF. CDR3 nucleotides: TGTGCCAGCAGCCAAGATTTTGGGCAGGGATCTAATGAAAAACTGTTTTTT.

CDR3 sequence (DNA): TGTGCCAGCAGCAAGGACAAGGAGAACACTGAAGCTTTCTTT. It translates to CASSKDKENTEAFF. This chain joins TRBV21-1 and TRBJ1-1; TRBD1, the table's D call, was not compared with the DNA. TRBV21-1 is reported as a pseudogene. This CDR3 region has 14 residues.

As regards this clone: Distinct nucleotide sequences in the sample also encode this CDR3. The chain uses TRBV18 and TRBJ2-3; TRBD1 agrees at 9 bases. CDR1 is KGHSH, CDR2 LQKENI, per germline. There are 15 residues in the CDR3. With 3 bases clipped from V and 3 bases from J, the junction kept 4 bases outside the gene matches. The CDR3 sequence is CASSPLGTGTDTQYF. CDR3 nucleotide sequence: TGTGCCAGCTCACCCCTCGGGACAGGGACAGATACGCAGTATTTT.

The chain employs TRBV18 and TRBJ1-1, with 7 bases aligning to TRBD1. This CDR3 contains 16 residues. Germline V CDR1 and CDR2: KGHSH, LQKENI. The V segment lost 4 bases and the J segment 1 base; nucleotides outside the gene matches: 9. The CDR3 nucleotides read TGTGCCAGCTCACTAGGGGGCGCCAAGACGAACACTGAAGCTTTCTTT. Translated, it gives CASSLGGAKTNTEAFF.

This chain links TRBV5-4 with TRBJ1-6; D is unresolved. Germline V gene data show CDR1 as SGHNT and CDR2 as YYREEE (reference sequence). V was clipped by 4 bases and J by 7 bases, with 6 bases between them. This CDR3 contains 12 residues. Written as DNA, the CDR3 is TGTGCCAGCAGCCCGGGGAATTCACCCCTCCACTTT. Residues: CASSPGNSPLHF.

The rearrangement uses TRBV19 and TRBJ2-1; 8 bases are shared with TRBD2. The CDR3 spans 15 residues. Trimming removed 9 bases from V and 3 bases from J; junction bases left unmatched: 10. Germline CDR1 LNHDA, CDR2 SQIVND (reference sequence). CDR3: CASLESGRGYNEQFF. The CDR3 coding sequence is TGTGCCAGCCTAGAGAGCGGGAGAGGCTACAATGAGCAGTTCTTC.

The genes are TRBV6-2 or TRBV6-3 and TRBJ1-6, with D possibly matching TRBD1 (5 bases). V shed 2 bases and J shed 3 bases, with 8 bases lying between them. The germline CDR1 and CDR2 sequences are MNHEY and SVGEGT. The CDR3 contains 15 residues. DNA for the CDR3: TGTGCCAGCAGTTACAATAGGGGCTATAATTCACCCCTCCACTTT. Protein sequence: CASSYNRGYNSPLHF.

This rearrangement joins TRBV18 to TRBJ2-5; unclear D gene. V gave up 2 bases and J gave up 10 bases, with 14 bases separating them. Germline V CDR1 and CDR2: KGHSH, LQKENI. CDR3 length: 13 amino acids. CDR3 loop: CASSPKDTLGQYF. The CDR3 DNA reads TGTGCCAGCTCACCAAAAGACACCTTAGGCCAGTACTTC.

The chain couples TRBV18 to TRBJ1-5; 9 bases line up with TRBD1. V lost 1 base, J lost 0 bases, and 4 bases stayed unmatched. Germline lookup yields CDR1 KGHSH and CDR2 LQKENI. CDR3 length: 17 amino acids. The CDR3 loop reads CASSPQSGQGSNQPQHF. The DNA of the CDR3 is TGTGCCAGCTCACCACAATCGGGACAGGGTAGCAATCAGCCCCAGCATTTT.

The rearrangement links TRBV24-1 to TRBJ2-7; tentatively, D is TRBD2 (5 bases). CDR3 size: 16 residues. Germline-derived CDR1 and CDR2 are KGHDR and SFDVKD. Trimming cost V 1 base and J 0 bases, with 12 bases left between them. The CDR3: CATSDFSGAISYEQYF. As DNA, the CDR3 is TGTGCCACCAGTGATTTCAGCGGCGCTATCTCCTACGAGCAGTACTTC.